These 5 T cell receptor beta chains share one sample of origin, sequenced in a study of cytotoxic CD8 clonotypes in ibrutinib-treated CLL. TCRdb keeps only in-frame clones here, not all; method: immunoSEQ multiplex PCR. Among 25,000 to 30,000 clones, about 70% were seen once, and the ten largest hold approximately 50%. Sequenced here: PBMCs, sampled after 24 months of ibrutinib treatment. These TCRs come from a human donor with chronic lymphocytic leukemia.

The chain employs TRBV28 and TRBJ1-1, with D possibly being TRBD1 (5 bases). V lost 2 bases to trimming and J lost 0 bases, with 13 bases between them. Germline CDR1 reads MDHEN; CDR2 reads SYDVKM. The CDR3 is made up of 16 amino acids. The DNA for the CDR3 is TGTGCCAGCAGTTTAGGGGCAGGGAGGGTGAACACTGAAGCTTTCTTT. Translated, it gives CASSLGAGRVNTEAFF.

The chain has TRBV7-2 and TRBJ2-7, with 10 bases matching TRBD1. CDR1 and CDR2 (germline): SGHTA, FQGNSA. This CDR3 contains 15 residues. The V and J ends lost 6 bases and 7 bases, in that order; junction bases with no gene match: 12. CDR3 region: CASSYRDRGSWEQYF. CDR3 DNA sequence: TGTGCCAGCAGTTACCGGGACAGGGGATCGTGGGAGCAGTACTTC.

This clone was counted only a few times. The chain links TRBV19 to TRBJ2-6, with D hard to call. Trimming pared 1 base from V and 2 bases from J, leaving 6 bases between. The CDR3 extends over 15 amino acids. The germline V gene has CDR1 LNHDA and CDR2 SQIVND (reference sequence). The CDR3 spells CASSIGRTGANVLTF. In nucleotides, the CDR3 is TGTGCCAGTAGTATAGGGAGAACTGGGGCCAACGTCCTGACTTTC.

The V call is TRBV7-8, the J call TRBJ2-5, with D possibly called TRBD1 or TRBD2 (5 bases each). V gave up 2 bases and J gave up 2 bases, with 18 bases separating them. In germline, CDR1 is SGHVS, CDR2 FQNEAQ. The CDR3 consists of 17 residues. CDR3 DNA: TGTGCCAGCAGCTTACAAGGGACGACAGTAATACAAGAGACCCAGTACTTC. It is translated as CASSLQGTTVIQETQYF.

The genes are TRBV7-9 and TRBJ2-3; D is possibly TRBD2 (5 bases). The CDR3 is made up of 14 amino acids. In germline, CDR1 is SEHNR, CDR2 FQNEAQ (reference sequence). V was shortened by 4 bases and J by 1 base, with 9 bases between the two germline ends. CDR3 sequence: CASSSTLGTDTQYF. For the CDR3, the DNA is TGTGCCAGCAGCTCCACACTAGGCACAGATACGCAGTATTTT.